These T cell receptor beta chains were read from a single sample in a study of T-cell memory formation after mild COVID-19. MiXCR was run by TCRdb on the 5' RACE reads, yielding one entry per CDR3 protein. Of approximately 500,000 distinct CDR3 sequences listed, 25% were seen once; the top ten hold roughly an eighth. The sample comprised PBMCs or a T cell subset sorted from them (not recorded which). These receptors were obtained from an adult woman who had mild COVID-19 (a few samples of this study predate the infection). Cell type and time point are not known. Each CDR3 is given with its conserved first and last residue. The D gene is left open where the match is weak. A clone size is listed for some rows: how often the clone was seen (once, few, many), or a class if it is expanded.

clone_size,d_call,v_call,j_call,cdr3_length,cdr3_nt,cdr3_aa
-,TRBD1,TRBV20-1,TRBJ1-1,18,TGCAGTGCTAGATACTATTACCGGGACAGGGGGGTTAACACTGAAGCTTTCTTT,CSARYYYRDRGVNTEAFF
few,-,TRBV20-1,TRBJ1-2,15,TGCAGTGCTAGAGATGCGGCAGGGGCTGACTATGGCTACACCTTC,CSARDAAGADYGYTF
few,-,TRBV9,TRBJ2-5,15,TGTGCCAGCAGCGTAGGTTTCGGAGGGGGAGAGACCCAGTACTTC,CASSVGFGGGETQYF
-,-,TRBV14,TRBJ1-5,12,TGTGCCAGCAGCCAGGCGGGGGGCGCACAGCATTTT,CASSQAGGAQHF
-,TRBD1,TRBV6-5,TRBJ2-1,14,TGTGCCAGCGCTGAAACTCGGGACAGAGAAGAGCAGTTCTTC,CASAETRDREEQFF
-,-,TRBV4-2,TRBJ2-1,15,TGTGCCAGCAGCCAAGAAACCGTATCCTACAATGAGCAGTTCTTC,CASSQETVSYNEQFF
few,-,TRBV7-9,TRBJ1-1,16,TGTGCCAGCAGCTTAGTTCACCTTGGCAGAAACACTGAAGCTTTCTTT,CASSLVHLGRNTEAFF
-,-,TRBV28,TRBJ2-7,13,TGTGCCAGCAGTTTATCACTGTCCTACGAGCAGTACTTC,CASSLSLSYEQYF
-,TRBD1,TRBV12-3/TRBV12-4,TRBJ2-7,13,TGTGCCACCTCCTCACAGGGGGCGAAAGAGCAGTACTTC,CATSSQGAKEQYF
-,-,TRBV7-6,TRBJ1-2,14,TGTGCCAGCAGCTTAGACAGGGTGACCTATGGCTACACCTTC,CASSLDRVTYGYTF
few,-,TRBV7-2,TRBJ1-1,12,TGTGCCAGCAGCTTAGGAACGGCTGAAGCTTTCTTT,CASSLGTAEAFF
few,TRBD2,TRBV7-9,TRBJ2-3,18,TGTGCCAGCAGCTTAGCCGGGGGACTAGCGGGGGGCCAAGATACGCAGTATTTT,CASSLAGGLAGGQDTQYF
few,-,TRBV7-9,TRBJ2-3,15,TGTGCCAGCAGCTTAGCGGGGTTTAGCACAGATACGCAGTATTTT,CASSLAGFSTDTQYF
-,-,TRBV5-6,TRBJ1-3,15,TGTGCCAGCAGCGTGGGCCCTGTCTCTGGAAACACCATATATTTT,CASSVGPVSGNTIYF
-,TRBD2,TRBV18,TRBJ2-3,16,TGTGCCAGCTCTCCTCTAGCGGGACACAACACAGATACGCAGTATTTT,CASSPLAGHNTDTQYF
few,-,TRBV24-1,TRBJ1-5,14,TGTGCCACCGCGGACGTTGGAGGCAATCAGCCCCAGCATTTT,CATADVGGNQPQHF
few,-,TRBV7-9,TRBJ2-5,15,TGTGCCAGCAGTCGCCCCCGGGGGTGGCAAGAGACCCAGTACTTC,CASSRPRGWQETQYF
few,-,TRBV10-3,TRBJ1-5,13,TGTGCCTCCAGAGTGTTTGGCAATCAGCCCCAGCATTTT,CASRVFGNQPQHF
few,-,TRBV19,TRBJ2-1,11,TGTGCCAGCGGGTTTGGCAATGAGCAGTTCTTC,CASGFGNEQFF
-,-,TRBV4-1,TRBJ2-4,18,TGCGCCAGCAGCCAAGACCCGTGGGGCGGGGTAGCCAAAAACATTCAGTACTTC,CASSQDPWGGVAKNIQYF
few,TRBD1,TRBV5-1,TRBJ1-1,15,TGCGCCAGCAGCGCCAACAGGGGGCGGCTCACTGAAGCTTTCTTT,CASSANRGRLTEAFF
few,-,TRBV9,TRBJ2-1,14,TGTGCCAGCAGCAGTCTCCGTGGGTTCAATGAGCAGTTCTTC,CASSSLRGFNEQFF
-,-,TRBV2,TRBJ2-7,12,TGTGCCAGCAGTGAACAGGGGAGCGAGCAGTACTTC,CASSEQGSEQYF
-,-,TRBV6-2/TRBV6-3,TRBJ2-4,12,TGTGCCAGCAGCCACGGCGACGCCCCGCGGTACTTC,CASSHGDAPRYF
-,-,TRBV5-5,TRBJ2-5,13,TGTGCCAGCAGCTCAGGGGTAGTCGGGACCCAGTACTTC,CASSSGVVGTQYF